The 2 T cell receptor beta chains presented below share a single source sample, sequenced in a study of CD8+ T cells in alopecia areata. RNA extraction and reverse transcription yielded cDNA as sequencing template. Produced via immunoSEQ multiplex PCR; TCRdb's table is partial and in-frame only. This repertoire shows about 140,000 clones, around 58% found once; its top ten account for 5% to 7%. The material was CD4+ T cells sorted from blood, obtained at week 0. The receptor source for this set is a human donor with alopecia areata.

J is TRBJ2-3 and V is TRBV6-5, with 11 bases aligning to TRBD2. J gave up 3 bases and V 4 bases, and 6 bases lay outside the gene matches. The germline V gene has CDR1 MNHEY and CDR2 SVGAGI. The CDR3 is 16 residues long. CDR3 bases: TGTGCCAGCAGTTCAGGACTAGCGGGTAGGACAGATACGCAGTATTTT. As protein: CASSSGLAGRTDTQYF.

The chain carries TRBV2 and TRBJ1-5; TRBD1 matches 9 bases. Looked up from germline, CDR1 is SNHLY and CDR2 is FYNNEI. The length of the CDR3 is 16 residues. The J segment lost 6 bases and the V segment lost 4 bases, leaving 10 bases of the junction unmatched. The CDR3 DNA reads TGTGCCAGCAGTGTCCCGGGACAGGGACTTGCTCAGCCCCAGCATTTT. Its translation is CASSVPGQGLAQPQHF.